This T cell receptor (beta chain) was sequenced during a study of control samples from healthy donors and cancer patients. Only in-frame clones appear in the TCRdb table, and some are missing; sequencing was by immunoSEQ multiplex PCR. The sample includes around 170,000 clones, 85% to 90% of them seen just once. About this clone: Different DNA sequences within this sample yield the same CDR3.

The germline V gene has CDR1 SGHRS and CDR2 YFSETQ. Deletions cut 4 bases from V and 3 bases from J, with 8 bases between. CDR3 length equals 12 residues. The sequence was collected from a woman in her twenties or thirties in good health. The chain joins TRBV5-1 to TRBJ2-7, with D possibly being TRBD1 (6 bases). The material sequenced was blood. The CDR3 sequence: CASSPQGYEQYF. The CDR3 nucleotides read TGCGCCAGCAGCCCACAGGGCTACGAGCAGTACTTC.